The 6 T cell receptor beta chains below were found in one sample sequenced in a study of spatial heterogeneity in lung cancer (dated 2019 in TCRdb). Libraries came from 5' RACE. Sequencing instrument: NextSeq 500. TCRdb reran the public reads through fastp at Q25 and MiXCR, keeping productive beta chains. When rows share a CDR3 protein, they turn into one entry using the most common DNA and genes. Recorded for this sample are 90,000 to 95,000 distinct CDR3 sequences; roughly 12% of them occurred a single time. Under 50% of the sample comes from the top ten. What this sample's time point label stands for: sample taken at primary tumor resection. Sequences were derived from PBMCs, sampled at surgery. The receptor source for this set is a male donor with early-stage non-small cell lung cancer.

CDR3 DNA: TGTGCCAGCAGCCTCCCGGTCGGTCTCTCCTGGGAGACCCAGTACTTC. It specifies CASSLPVGLSWETQYF. The chain links TRBV28 to TRBJ2-5; no reliable D call. The germline V gene encodes CDR1 MDHEN and CDR2 SYDVKM. Trimming took off 6 bases at V and 5 bases at J, with 22 bases between the two ends. CDR3 length: 16 residues.

This chain joins TRBV5-1 and TRBJ2-7, with 8 bases identical to TRBD1. After removal of 6 bases from V and 2 bases from J, the junction contained 10 bases not matched to a gene. The CDR3 loop spans 15 amino acids. Looked up from germline, CDR1 is SGHRS and CDR2 is YFSETQ. The CDR3 spells CASTERQGPTYEQYF. The CDR3 region has the DNA TGCGCCAGCACCGAGAGACAGGGGCCCACCTACGAGCAGTACTTC.

This clonotype has at least ten counts. The chain employs TRBV5-1 and TRBJ1-4, with TRBD1 matching over 7 bases. V was pared by 4 bases and J by 5 bases, with 5 bases of the junction left unmatched. Germline V gene data show CDR1 as SGHRS and CDR2 as YFSETQ. The CDR3 length is 14 residues. This CDR3 is CASSPGTANEKLFF. CDR3 bases: TGCGCCAGCAGCCCCGGGACAGCAAATGAAAAACTGTTTTTT.

This clonotype was seen only a few times. The J gene is TRBJ1-5, the V gene TRBV29-1; D ambiguous. The CDR3 is 12 amino acids. Trimming shortened V by 6 bases and J by 2 bases, and 8 bases separated the two germline ends. The germline V gene has CDR1 SQVTM and CDR2 ANQGSEA. CDR3 nucleotide sequence: TGCAGCGTAAGACAACGCAATCAGCCCCAGCATTTT. It yields the protein CSVRQRNQPQHF.

The genes are TRBV3-1 and TRBJ2-1, with 11 bases matching TRBD2. V shed 6 bases, J shed 7 bases, and the junction held 8 bases outside the gene matches. Per germline, CDR1 LGHDT and CDR2 YNNKEL (reference sequence). This CDR3 region has 15 residues. The CDR3 bases are TGTGCCAGCAGGGGCGAGTCTAGCGGGAGGAATGAGCAGTTCTTC. Residues: CASRGESSGRNEQFF.

Only a few counts were recorded for this clonotype. The chain combines TRBV5-1 with TRBJ2-5; TRBD1 matches at 9 bases. Trimming removed 6 bases from V and 2 bases from J; junction bases left unmatched: 8. This CDR3 is built from 15 residues. In germline, CDR1 is SGHRS, CDR2 YFSETQ. CDR3: CASMRRQGEQETQYF. In DNA, the CDR3 is TGCGCCAGCATGAGGAGACAGGGGGAGCAAGAGACCCAGTACTTC.